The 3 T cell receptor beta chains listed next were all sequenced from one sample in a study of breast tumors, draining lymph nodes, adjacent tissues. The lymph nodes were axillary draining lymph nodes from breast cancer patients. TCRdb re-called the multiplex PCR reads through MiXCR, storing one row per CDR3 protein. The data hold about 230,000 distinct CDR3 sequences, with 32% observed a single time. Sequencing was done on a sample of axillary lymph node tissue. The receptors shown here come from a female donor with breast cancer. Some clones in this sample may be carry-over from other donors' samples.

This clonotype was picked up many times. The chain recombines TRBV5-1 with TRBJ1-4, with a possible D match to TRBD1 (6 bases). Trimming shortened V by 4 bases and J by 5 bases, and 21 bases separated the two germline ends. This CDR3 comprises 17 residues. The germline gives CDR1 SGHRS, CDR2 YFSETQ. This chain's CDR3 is CASSTAPRGYENEKLFF. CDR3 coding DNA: TGCGCCAGCAGCACGGCCCCCAGGGGCTATGAGAATGAAAAACTGTTTTTT. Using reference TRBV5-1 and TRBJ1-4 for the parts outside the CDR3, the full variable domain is KAGVTQTPRYLIKTRGQQVTLSCSPISGHRSVSWYQQTPGQGLQFLFEYFSETQRNKGNFPGRFSGRQFSNSRSEMNVSTLELGDSALYLCASSTAPRGYENEKLFFGSGTQLSVL.

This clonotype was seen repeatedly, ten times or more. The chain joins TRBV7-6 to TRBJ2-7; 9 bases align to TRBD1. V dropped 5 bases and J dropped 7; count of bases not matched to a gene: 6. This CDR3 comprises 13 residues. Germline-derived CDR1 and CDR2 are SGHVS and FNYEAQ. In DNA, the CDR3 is TGTGCCAGCAGCACTGGACAGGGGTTTGAGCAGTACTTC. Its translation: CASSTGQGFEQYF.

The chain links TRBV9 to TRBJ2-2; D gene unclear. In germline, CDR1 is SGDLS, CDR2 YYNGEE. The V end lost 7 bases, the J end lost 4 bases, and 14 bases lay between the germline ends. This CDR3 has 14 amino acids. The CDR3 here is CASGLGSRTGELFF. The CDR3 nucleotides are TGTGCCAGCGGCCTGGGCAGTCGCACCGGGGAGCTGTTTTTT.